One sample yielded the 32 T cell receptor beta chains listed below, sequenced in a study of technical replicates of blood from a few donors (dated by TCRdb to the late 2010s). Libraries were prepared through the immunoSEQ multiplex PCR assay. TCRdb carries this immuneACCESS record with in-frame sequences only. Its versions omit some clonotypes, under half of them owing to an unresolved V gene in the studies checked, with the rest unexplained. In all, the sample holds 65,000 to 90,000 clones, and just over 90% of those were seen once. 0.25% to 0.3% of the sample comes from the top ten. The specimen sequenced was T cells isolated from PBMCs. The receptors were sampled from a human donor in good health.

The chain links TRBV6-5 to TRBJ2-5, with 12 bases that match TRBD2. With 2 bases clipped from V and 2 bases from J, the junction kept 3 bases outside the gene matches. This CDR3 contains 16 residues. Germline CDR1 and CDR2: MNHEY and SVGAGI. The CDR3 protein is CASSYASGRGQETQYF. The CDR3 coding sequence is TGTGCCAGCAGTTACGCTAGCGGGAGGGGTCAAGAGACCCAGTACTTC.

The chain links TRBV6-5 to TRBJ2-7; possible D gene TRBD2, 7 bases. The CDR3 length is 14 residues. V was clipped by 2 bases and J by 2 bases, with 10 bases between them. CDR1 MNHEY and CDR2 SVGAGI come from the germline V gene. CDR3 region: CASSYGRGPYEQYF. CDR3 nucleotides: TGTGCCAGCAGTTACGGGCGGGGGCCCTACGAGCAGTACTTC.

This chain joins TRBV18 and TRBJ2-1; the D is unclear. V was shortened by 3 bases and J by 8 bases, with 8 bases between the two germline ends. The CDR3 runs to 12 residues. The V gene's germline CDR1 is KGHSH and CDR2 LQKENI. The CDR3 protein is CASSPRKYEQFF. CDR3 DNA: TGTGCCAGCTCACCGCGTAAATATGAGCAGTTCTTC.

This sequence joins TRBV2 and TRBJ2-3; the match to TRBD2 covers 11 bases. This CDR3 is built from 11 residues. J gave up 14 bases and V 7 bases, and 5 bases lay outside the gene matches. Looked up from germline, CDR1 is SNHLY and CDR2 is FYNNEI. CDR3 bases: TGTGCCAGCACACTAGCGGGGGAACGGTATTTT. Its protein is CASTLAGERYF. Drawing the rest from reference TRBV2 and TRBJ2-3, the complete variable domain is EPEVTQTPSHQVTQMGQEVILRCVPISNHLYFYWYRQILGQKVEFLVSFYNNEISEKSEIFDDQFSVERPDGSNFTLKIRSTKLEDSAMYFCASTLAGERYFGPGTRLTVL.

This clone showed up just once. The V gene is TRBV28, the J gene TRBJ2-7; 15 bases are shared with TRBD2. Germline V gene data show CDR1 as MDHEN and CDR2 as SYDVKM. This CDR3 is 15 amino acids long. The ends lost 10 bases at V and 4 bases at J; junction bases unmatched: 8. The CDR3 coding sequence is TGTGCCACTCGGACTAGCGGGAGGGTAAAATACGAGCAGTACTTC. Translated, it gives CATRTSGRVKYEQYF.

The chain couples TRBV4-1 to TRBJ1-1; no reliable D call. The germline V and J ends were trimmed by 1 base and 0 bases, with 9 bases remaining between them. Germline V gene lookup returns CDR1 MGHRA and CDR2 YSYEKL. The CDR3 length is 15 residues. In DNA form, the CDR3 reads TGCGCCAGCAGCCAAGGCCTTACGGTGAACACTGAAGCTTTCTTT. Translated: CASSQGLTVNTEAFF.

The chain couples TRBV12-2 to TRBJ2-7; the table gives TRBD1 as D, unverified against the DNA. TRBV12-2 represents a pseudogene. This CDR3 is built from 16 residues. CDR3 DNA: TGTGCAAGTCGCTTAGTCCGACAGGGGGTGTCCTACGAGCAGTACTTC. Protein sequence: CASRLVRQGVSYEQYF.

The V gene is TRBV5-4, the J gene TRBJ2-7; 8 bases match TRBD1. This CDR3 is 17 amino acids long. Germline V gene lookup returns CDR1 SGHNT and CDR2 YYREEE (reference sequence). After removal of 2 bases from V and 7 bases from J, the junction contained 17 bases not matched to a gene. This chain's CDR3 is CASSFPRGQGGFGEQYF. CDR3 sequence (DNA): TGTGCCAGCAGCTTTCCACGTGGACAGGGTGGTTTCGGTGAGCAGTACTTC.

CDR3 nucleotide sequence: TGTGCCAGCAGTTTCGGACAGGGGGGTCGGGTTAACTATGGCTACACCTTC. Translating gives CASSFGQGGRVNYGYTF. This chain joins TRBV13 and TRBJ1-2, with 10 bases identical to TRBD1. The J segment lost 1 base and the V segment lost 6 bases, leaving 11 bases of the junction unmatched. The CDR3 is 17 residues long. Germline loops: CDR1 PRHDT, CDR2 FYEKMQ (reference sequence).

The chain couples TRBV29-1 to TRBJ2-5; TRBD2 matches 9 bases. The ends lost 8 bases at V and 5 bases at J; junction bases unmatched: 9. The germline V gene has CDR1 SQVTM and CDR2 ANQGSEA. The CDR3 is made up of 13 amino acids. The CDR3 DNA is TGCAGCCCCATGGTAGCGGGAGAGGAGACCCAGTACTTC. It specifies CSPMVAGEETQYF.

The CDR3 DNA is TGTGCCTGGAGTGTATCTGAATTTAGCTCCTACGAGCAGTACTTC. It translates to CAWSVSEFSSYEQYF. The V gene is TRBV30, the J gene TRBJ2-7, with no clear D. Trimming took 0 bases from V and 0 from J, leaving 12 bases between them. CDR3 size: 15 residues. The germline V gene has CDR1 GTSNPN and CDR2 SVGIG (reference sequence).

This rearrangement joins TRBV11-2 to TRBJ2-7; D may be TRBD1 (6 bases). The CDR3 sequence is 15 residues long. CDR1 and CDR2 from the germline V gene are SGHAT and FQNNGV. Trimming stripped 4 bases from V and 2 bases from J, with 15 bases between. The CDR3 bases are TGTGCCAGCAGCTATAGCAGGGACAAGACCTACGAGCAGTACTTC. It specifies CASSYSRDKTYEQYF.

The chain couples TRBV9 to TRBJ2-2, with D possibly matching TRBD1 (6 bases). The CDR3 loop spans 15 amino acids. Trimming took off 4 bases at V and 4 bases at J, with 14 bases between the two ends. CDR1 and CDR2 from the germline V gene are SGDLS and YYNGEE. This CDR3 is CASSPRTASTGELFF. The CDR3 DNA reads TGTGCCAGCAGCCCCCGGACAGCCAGCACCGGGGAGCTGTTTTTT.

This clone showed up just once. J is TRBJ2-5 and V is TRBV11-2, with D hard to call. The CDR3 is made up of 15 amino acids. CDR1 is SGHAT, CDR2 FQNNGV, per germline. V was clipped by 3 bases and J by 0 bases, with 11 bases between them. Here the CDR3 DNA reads TGTGCCAGCAGCTTCCCATCCAGCGACCAAGAGACCCAGTACTTC. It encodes CASSFPSSDQETQYF.

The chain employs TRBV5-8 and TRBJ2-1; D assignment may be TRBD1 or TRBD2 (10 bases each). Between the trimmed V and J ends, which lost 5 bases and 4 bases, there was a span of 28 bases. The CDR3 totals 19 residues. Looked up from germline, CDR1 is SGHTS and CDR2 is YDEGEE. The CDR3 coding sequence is TGTGCCAGCAGACGGACAGGGGGACCTAGCGGGAGTGTGTACAATGAGCAGTTCTTC. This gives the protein CASRRTGGPSGSVYNEQFF.

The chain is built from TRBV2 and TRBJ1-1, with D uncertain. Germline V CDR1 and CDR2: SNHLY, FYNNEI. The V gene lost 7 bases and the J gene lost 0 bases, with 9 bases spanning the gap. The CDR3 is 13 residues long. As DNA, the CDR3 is TGTGCCAGCAACGAGGGTGTGAACACTGAAGCTTTCTTT. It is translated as CASNEGVNTEAFF.

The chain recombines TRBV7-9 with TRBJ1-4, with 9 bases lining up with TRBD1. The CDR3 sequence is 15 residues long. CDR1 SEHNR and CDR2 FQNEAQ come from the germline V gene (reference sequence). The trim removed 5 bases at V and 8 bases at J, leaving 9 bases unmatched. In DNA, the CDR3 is TGTGCCAGCAGCCACCGGGACAGGGAAGGAGAAAAACTGTTTTTT. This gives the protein CASSHRDREGEKLFF.

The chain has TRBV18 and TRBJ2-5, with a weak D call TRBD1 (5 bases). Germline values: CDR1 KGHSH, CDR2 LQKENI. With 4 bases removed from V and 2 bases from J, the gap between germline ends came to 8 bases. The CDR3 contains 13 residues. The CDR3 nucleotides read TGTGCCAGCTCACTTTCAGGGCAAGAGACCCAGTACTTC. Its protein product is CASSLSGQETQYF. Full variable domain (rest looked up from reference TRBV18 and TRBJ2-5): NAGVMQNPRHLVRRRGQEARLRCSPMKGHSHVYWYRQLPEEGLKFMVYLQKENIIDESGMPKERFSAEFPKEGPSILRIQQVVRGDSAAYFCASSLSGQETQYFGPGTRLLVL.

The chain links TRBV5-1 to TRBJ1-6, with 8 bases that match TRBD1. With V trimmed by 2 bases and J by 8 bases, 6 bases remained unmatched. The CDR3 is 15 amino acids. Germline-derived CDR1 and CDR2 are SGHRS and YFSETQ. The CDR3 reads CASSLGQGGDSPLHF. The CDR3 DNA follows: TGCGCCAGCAGCTTAGGACAGGGTGGCGATTCACCCCTCCACTTT. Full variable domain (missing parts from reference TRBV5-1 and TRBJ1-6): KAGVTQTPRYLIKTRGQQVTLSCSPISGHRSVSWYQQTPGQGLQFLFEYFSETQRNKGNFPGRFSGRQFSNSRSEMNVSTLELGDSALYLCASSLGQGGDSPLHFGNGTRLTVT.

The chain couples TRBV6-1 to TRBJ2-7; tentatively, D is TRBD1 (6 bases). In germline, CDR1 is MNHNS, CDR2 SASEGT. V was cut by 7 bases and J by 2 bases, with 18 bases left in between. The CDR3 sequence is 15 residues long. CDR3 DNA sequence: TGTGCCAGCACCCACCCCGGGGCAGGGGCCTACGAGCAGTACTTC. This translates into CASTHPGAGAYEQYF.

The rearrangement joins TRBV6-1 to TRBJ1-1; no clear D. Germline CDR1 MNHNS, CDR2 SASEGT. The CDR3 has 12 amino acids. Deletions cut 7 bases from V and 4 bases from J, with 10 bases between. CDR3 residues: CASNPFSTEAFF. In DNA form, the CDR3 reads TGTGCCAGCAACCCCTTCAGCACTGAAGCTTTCTTT.

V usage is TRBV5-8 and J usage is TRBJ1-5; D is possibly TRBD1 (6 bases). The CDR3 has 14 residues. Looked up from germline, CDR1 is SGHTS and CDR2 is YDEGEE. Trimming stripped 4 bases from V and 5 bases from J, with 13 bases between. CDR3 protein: CASSLGQTDQPQHF. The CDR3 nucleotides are TGTGCCAGCAGCCTTGGACAGACAGATCAGCCCCAGCATTTT.

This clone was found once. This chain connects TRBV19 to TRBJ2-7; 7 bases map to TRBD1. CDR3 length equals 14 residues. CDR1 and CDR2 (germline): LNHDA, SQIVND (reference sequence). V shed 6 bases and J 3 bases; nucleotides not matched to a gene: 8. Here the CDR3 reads CASRRGLDSYEQYF. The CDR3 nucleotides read TGTGCCAGTAGGAGGGGGCTTGATAGCTACGAGCAGTACTTC.

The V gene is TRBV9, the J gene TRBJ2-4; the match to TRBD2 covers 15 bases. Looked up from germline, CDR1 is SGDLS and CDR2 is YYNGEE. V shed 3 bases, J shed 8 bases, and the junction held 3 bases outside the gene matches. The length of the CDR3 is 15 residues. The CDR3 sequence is CASSGGLAGGDIQYF. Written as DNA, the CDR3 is TGTGCCAGCAGCGGCGGACTAGCGGGGGGGGACATTCAGTACTTC.

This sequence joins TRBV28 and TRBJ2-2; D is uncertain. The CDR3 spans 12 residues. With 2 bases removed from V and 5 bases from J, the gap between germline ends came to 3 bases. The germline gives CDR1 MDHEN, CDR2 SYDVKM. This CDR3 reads CASSLRTGELFF. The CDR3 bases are TGTGCCAGCAGTTTACGTACCGGGGAGCTGTTTTTT.

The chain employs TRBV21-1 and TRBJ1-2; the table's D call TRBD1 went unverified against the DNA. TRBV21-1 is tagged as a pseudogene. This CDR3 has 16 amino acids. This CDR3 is CASSKVHRDINYGYTF. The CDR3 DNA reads TGTGCCAGCAGCAAAGTTCACCGGGACATTAACTATGGCTACACCTTC.

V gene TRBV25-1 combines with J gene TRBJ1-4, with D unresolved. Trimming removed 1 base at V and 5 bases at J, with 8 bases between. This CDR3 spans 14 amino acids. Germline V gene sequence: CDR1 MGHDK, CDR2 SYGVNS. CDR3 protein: CASSEFVLNEKLFF. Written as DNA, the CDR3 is TGTGCCAGCAGTGAATTCGTACTAAATGAAAAACTGTTTTTT.

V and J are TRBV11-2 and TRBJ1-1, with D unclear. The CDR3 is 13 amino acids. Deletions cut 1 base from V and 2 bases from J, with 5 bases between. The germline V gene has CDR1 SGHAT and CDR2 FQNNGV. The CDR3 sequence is CASSLVLNTEAFF. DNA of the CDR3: TGTGCCAGCAGCTTAGTGTTAAACACTGAAGCTTTCTTT. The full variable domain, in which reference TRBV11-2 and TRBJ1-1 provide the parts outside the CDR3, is EAGVAQSPRYKIIEKRQSVAFWCNPISGHATLYWYQQILGQGPKLLIQFQNNGVVDDSQLPKDRFSAERLKGVDSTLKIQPAKLEDSAVYLCASSLVLNTEAFFGQGTRLTVV.

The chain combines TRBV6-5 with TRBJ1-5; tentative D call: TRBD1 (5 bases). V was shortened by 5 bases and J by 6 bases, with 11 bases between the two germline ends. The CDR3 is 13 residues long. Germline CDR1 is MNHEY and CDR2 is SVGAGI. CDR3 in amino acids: CASSPGGSQPQHF. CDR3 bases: TGTGCCAGCAGTCCGGGGGGGAGTCAGCCCCAGCATTTT.

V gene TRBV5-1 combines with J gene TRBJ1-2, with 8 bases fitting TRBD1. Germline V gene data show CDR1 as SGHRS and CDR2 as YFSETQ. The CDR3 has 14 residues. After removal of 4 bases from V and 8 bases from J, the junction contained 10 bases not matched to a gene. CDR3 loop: CASSHSTGVEGYTF. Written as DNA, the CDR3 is TGCGCCAGCAGCCATTCGACAGGGGTCGAAGGCTACACCTTC.

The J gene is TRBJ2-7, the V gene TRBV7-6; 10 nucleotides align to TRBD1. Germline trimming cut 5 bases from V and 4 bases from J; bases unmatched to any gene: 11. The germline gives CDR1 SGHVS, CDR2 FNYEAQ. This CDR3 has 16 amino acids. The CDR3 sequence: CASSPHSGTGVYEQYF. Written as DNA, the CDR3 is TGTGCCAGCAGCCCCCACTCCGGGACAGGGGTTTACGAGCAGTACTTC.

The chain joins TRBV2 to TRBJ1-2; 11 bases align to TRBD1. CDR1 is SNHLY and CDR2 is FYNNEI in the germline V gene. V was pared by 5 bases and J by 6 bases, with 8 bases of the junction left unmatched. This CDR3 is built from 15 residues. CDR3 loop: CASSSRTGGANGYTF. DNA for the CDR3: TGTGCCAGCAGTTCCCGGACAGGGGGCGCGAATGGCTACACCTTC. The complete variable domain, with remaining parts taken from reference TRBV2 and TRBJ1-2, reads EPEVTQTPSHQVTQMGQEVILRCVPISNHLYFYWYRQILGQKVEFLVSFYNNEISEKSEIFDDQFSVERPDGSNFTLKIRSTKLEDSAMYFCASSSRTGGANGYTFGSGTRLTVV.